What follows describes a single T cell receptor beta chain. Its specific antigen is unknown. No qualities accompany the bases; no much larger clone lies one base away. TCRbeta CDR3 regions were amplified from genomic DNA using the immunoSEQ Assay, a bias-controlled multiplex PCR. The paper's data handling went like this. Within the assay, amplification of reference gene primers was used to estimate how many nucleated cells each sample contained. To quantify the absolute abundance of each unique TCRbeta CDR3 rearrangement, sequence reads were collapsed and filtered. Productive Simpson clonality was computed per sample as the square root of Simpson's diversity index over productive rearrangements. Held by TCRdb, this immuneACCESS table contains in-frame sequences only and omits some clones. Under half of the omission traces to an unresolved V gene where checked; the cause of the rest is unknown. The V and J calls and the clone size are those of that table, but D and trimming were determined from the DNA. The sample table records a few hundred thousand clones; 92% of these occur just once. The ten largest clones represent approximately 17% of the sample.

This sample is part of a study of blood T cell repertoires in COVID-19 (dated by TCRdb to the early 2020s). About the investigation overall: Samples from collaborators originated in the United States, Italy and Spain and spanned both the acute and convalescent phases of COVID-19. Where available, HLA class I and class II types were obtained from metadata supplied by the sample provider rather than from assay-based typing. The material from the prospective study consisted of cDNA or gDNA derived from T cells, B-cell-depleted T cells, or PBMCs. The repertoires were released in a freely available public database meant as a resource for research on the immune response to SARS-CoV-2. The dataset comprised deeply sampled blood TCRbeta repertoires from subjects exposed to, actively infected with, or recovered from COVID-19. Samples were obtained from the ongoing ImmuneRACE study (first 160 participants) and from over a thousand subjects provided by 6 global collaborators. Nearly every sample came with metadata listing a de-identified subject ID, COVID-19 status, age in years and sex. Broader findings and caveats from the paper: The quantity of clinical and demographic metadata differed by source and by participant and was supplied without curation.

Participants in the prospective study were enrolled through a virtual design, were aged roughly 18 to 100 years, and lived in 20 to 30 United States geographic areas. Cohort assignment in the prospective study relied on participant-reported clinical history from a screening survey and a study questionnaire. ImmuneRACE Cohort 3 recovered participants were defined by two consecutive negative NP/OP PCR tests, healthcare professional clearance, or symptom resolution. Each participant in the prospective study had whole blood, serum and a nasopharyngeal or oropharyngeal swab collected by mobile phlebotomists. Participants in the prospective study had the option to provide additional blood draws and questionnaires over a 2-month period. Before DNA extraction, blood samples from the prospective study were shipped at room temperature or frozen. This TCR derives from a woman in her thirties who had recovered from COVID-19. What was sequenced was PBMCs or T cells enriched from blood (not recorded which).

In nucleotides, the sequence is TGTGCCAGCAGTTACTCGAGGAGGGGAGGTCGAGGTGAAGCTTTCTTT. Translated, this is CASSYSRRGGRGEAFF. The receptor chain draws on TRBV6-5 and TRBJ1-1, with a weak D call of TRBD1 (5 bases match). CDR1 is given as MNHEY and CDR2 as SVGAGI, both from the germline V gene. CDR3 length: 16 amino acids, cysteine to phenylalanine. The kept DNA is CDR3 alone, 48 bases in frame from the first base. V is pared back by 0 bases and J by 7 bases, with 18 bases lying between the germline termini.